This is a list of T cell receptor beta chains from one sample in a study of T cells in Graves' hyperthyroidism and ophthalmopathy. TCRdb redid the calling of the multiplex PCR reads with MiXCR, one entry per CDR3 protein. The sample includes about 620,000 distinct CDR3 sequences, under 20% of them seen just once. The sample taken for sequencing was blood. These receptors all stem from a woman under 40 with Graves' hyperthyroidism. CDR3s include the opening cysteine and the closing phenylalanine or tryptophan. D genes are given only for firm matches. Only some rows state a clone size, as once, few, many or a class for expanded clones.

j_call | v_call | d_call | clone_size | cdr3_nt | cdr3_aa
TRBJ2-7 | TRBV4-1 | TRBD2 | - | TGCGCCAGCAGCCAATTTATACGGGAGGGCGCATACGAGCAGTACTTC | CASSQFIREGAYEQYF
TRBJ2-7 | TRBV6-1 | - | few | TGTGCCAGCAAGAGGGGAGACGCCTACGAGCAGTACTTC | CASKRGDAYEQYF
TRBJ2-1 | TRBV2 | - | - | TGTGCCAGCATGCTGGACGGGGATGAATTCTTC | CASMLDGDEFF
TRBJ2-1 | TRBV28 | - | - | TGTGCCAGCAGTTTATCCCGCCAGGGCCGGACCCCGGGGTTCTTC | CASSLSRQGRTPGFF
TRBJ1-1 | TRBV28 | TRBD1 | many | TGTGCCAGCAGTTTGGCGGACTACAGGGGCAGGAACACTGAAGCTTTCTTT | CASSLADYRGRNTEAFF
TRBJ2-1 | TRBV5-1 | TRBD1 | - | TGCGCCAGCAGTTTGACAGGGCACAATGAGCAGTTCTTC | CASSLTGHNEQFF
TRBJ2-7 | TRBV7-3 | - | many | TGTGCCAGCAGCCCAAACGACGGATACGAGCAGTACTTC | CASSPNDGYEQYF
TRBJ1-2 | TRBV28 | - | many | TGTGCCAGCAGCGCAGCAAGGCCAGAGATTAACTATGGCTACACCTTC | CASSAARPEINYGYTF
TRBJ2-7 | TRBV5-1 | TRBD2 | few | TGCGCCAGCAGCTTGGTCGGCGCAGCGGGAGGGGGCTCCTACGAGCAGTACTTC | CASSLVGAAGGGSYEQYF
TRBJ2-1 | TRBV27 | TRBD2 | many | TGTGCCAGCAGTTTATGGGCTAGCGGGCTGAATGAGCAGTTCTTC | CASSLWASGLNEQFF
TRBJ2-7 | TRBV28 | - | many | TGTGCCAGCGGCAGAGATCCCTACGAGCAGTACTTC | CASGRDPYEQYF
TRBJ2-5 | TRBV11-2 | - | many | TGTGCCAGCAGCTTAGGGATGGGGAGGGAGACCCAGTACTTC | CASSLGMGRETQYF
TRBJ2-5 | TRBV6-1 | - | - | TGTGCCACCTGGGACCTACAGCGGGAGACCCAGTACTTC | CATWDLQRETQYF
TRBJ2-7 | TRBV4-1 | - | - | TGCGCCAGCAGCCACTCGGCAGCAGGATCCTACGAGCAGTACTTC | CASSHSAAGSYEQYF
TRBJ2-7 | TRBV5-1 | - | many | TGCGCCAGCAGCTTTGACTACGAGCAGTACTTC | CASSFDYEQYF
TRBJ2-3 | TRBV4-3 | - | many | TGCGCCAGCAGCCAAGGGGAGGAGGGTTCGGATACGCAGTATTTT | CASSQGEEGSDTQYF
TRBJ2-7 | TRBV7-9 | - | many | TGTGCCAGCAGCTTAAGAGGGGGGGAGCAGTACTTC | CASSLRGGEQYF
TRBJ2-7 | TRBV29-1 | - | few | TGCAGCGTTGTCTCGGCGGGGAACGAGCAGTACTTC | CSVVSAGNEQYF
TRBJ1-2 | TRBV7-2 | TRBD1 | - | TGTGCCAGCAGTACCGGGACAGGGAATGGCTACACCTTC | CASSTGTGNGYTF
TRBJ2-5 | TRBV20-1 | - | - | TGCAGTGCTAGTAACAACCAAGAGACCCAGTACTTC | CSASNNQETQYF
TRBJ2-7 | TRBV5-1 | - | few | TGCGCCAGCAGCTTGGTAGCCGACAGTCTCTACGAGCAGTACTTC | CASSLVADSLYEQYF
TRBJ2-1 | TRBV12-5 | - | - | TGTGCTAGTGGTTTGGTAAGGGGGGAGGGGAGCGATGAGCAGTTCTTC | CASGLVRGEGSDEQFF
TRBJ2-5 | TRBV7-9 | TRBD1 | many | TGTGCCAGCAGCTTATCTACAGGGGGCTGGGAGACCCAGTACTTC | CASSLSTGGWETQYF
TRBJ1-2 | TRBV7-8 | - | - | TGTGCCAGCAGCTTAGTCGTTGACAGGCCTTATGGCTACACCTTC | CASSLVVDRPYGYTF
TRBJ2-1 | TRBV28 | TRBD2 | many | TGTGCCAGCACTGCGGGAGTCCATGAGCAGTTCTTC | CASTAGVHEQFF
TRBJ2-2 | TRBV5-8 | - | - | TGTGCCAGCAGCACCGACCCGGTGAACACCGGGGAGCTGTTTTTT | CASSTDPVNTGELFF
TRBJ2-3 | TRBV7-2 | TRBD2 | - | TGTGCCAGCAGCTTACTAGCGGGAGCCCCTAATACGCAGTATTTT | CASSLLAGAPNTQYF
TRBJ2-7 | TRBV20-1 | TRBD2 | - | TGCAGTGCTCTACCCGGACTAGCCCGACGAACCTACGAGCAGTACTTC | CSALPGLARRTYEQYF
TRBJ2-1 | TRBV12-3/TRBV12-4 | - | many | TGTGCCAGCAGTCCGGGGGAACTTTACAATGAGCAGTTCTTC | CASSPGELYNEQFF
TRBJ1-5 | TRBV24-1 | - | few | TGTGCCACCAGTGAATGGGCCAATCAGCCCCAGCATTTT | CATSEWANQPQHF
TRBJ2-2 | TRBV7-9 | TRBD1 | few | TGTGCCAGCAGCTTAGGGGACAGGGAGTCCACCGGGGAGCTGTTTTTT | CASSLGDRESTGELFF
TRBJ2-2 | TRBV2 | TRBD1 | - | TGTGCCAGCCTACCGGACAGGGAAACCGGGGAGCTGTTTTTT | CASLPDRETGELFF
TRBJ2-1 | TRBV11-2 | - | many | TGTGCCAGCAGCTTGGCGATCCGAGGGTCGTACAATGAGCAGTTCTTC | CASSLAIRGSYNEQFF
TRBJ2-1 | TRBV6-2/TRBV6-3 | TRBD2 | few | TGTGCCAGCAGTCTGAGCGGGAGGGTTGGGTTCTTC | CASSLSGRVGFF
TRBJ2-3 | TRBV5-1 | TRBD2 | few | TGCGCCAGCTCCTCGACTAGCGGGGGGGCAGATACGCAGTATTTT | CASSSTSGGADTQYF
TRBJ2-1 | TRBV30 | TRBD2 | - | TGTGCCTGGAGTGCTACAGCGGGAAGGGAGCAGTTCTTC | CAWSATAGREQFF
TRBJ2-7 | TRBV20-1 | TRBD2 | many | TGCAGTGCTAGTCCCGCGGGGGGCGCAAACGAGCAGTACTTC | CSASPAGGANEQYF
TRBJ2-3 | TRBV30 | TRBD2 | - | TGTGCCTGGAGCCGACTAGCGGGCACAGAGACGCAGTATTTT | CAWSRLAGTETQYF
TRBJ2-7 | TRBV6-1 | - | many | TGTGCCAGCAGTGGCGGCATGGACTACGAGCAGTACTTC | CASSGGMDYEQYF
TRBJ1-2 | TRBV5-1 | TRBD1 | - | TGCGCCAGCAGCTTACCGATGGGACAGAACTATGGCTACACCTTC | CASSLPMGQNYGYTF
TRBJ1-1 | TRBV4-1 | - | few | TGCGCCAGCAGCCAAGATGCCGGTGGGACTGAAGCTTTCTTT | CASSQDAGGTEAFF
TRBJ2-2 | TRBV6-4 | - | - | TGTGCCAGCAGTGACGTGAACACCGGGGAGCTGTTTTTT | CASSDVNTGELFF
TRBJ1-5 | TRBV2 | - | many | TGTGCCAGCAGTGAAGCGTGGGGATATAGCAATCAGCCCCAGCATTTT | CASSEAWGYSNQPQHF
TRBJ2-7 | TRBV6-2/TRBV6-3 | TRBD1 | - | TGTGCCAGCAGACTCAACCGGGACAGAGCCTACGAGCAGTACTTC | CASRLNRDRAYEQYF
TRBJ2-1 | TRBV5-1 | TRBD2 | - | TGTGCCAGCAGCCGGACTAGCGGGAGCCACAATGAGCAGTTCTTC | CASSRTSGSHNEQFF
TRBJ1-1 | TRBV18 | - | many | TGTGCCAGCTCACCGCCCCTCCCGGGCACTGAAGCTTTCTTT | CASSPPLPGTEAFF
TRBJ1-5 | TRBV2 | - | many | TGTGCCAGCAGGCACGAGGTGAGGAGCAATCAGCCCCAGCATTTT | CASRHEVRSNQPQHF
TRBJ2-1 | TRBV6-5 | - | - | TGTGCCAGCAGTTACTTAGCGTTCGACAATGAGCAGTTCTTC | CASSYLAFDNEQFF
TRBJ1-5 | TRBV28 | - | - | TGTGCCAGCAGTTTAAACACCCATAGCAATCAGCCCCAGCATTTT | CASSLNTHSNQPQHF
TRBJ2-1 | TRBV5-4 | TRBD2 | many | TGTGCCAGCAGCCCCGGGACTAGGATGGTGAATGAGCAGTTCTTC | CASSPGTRMVNEQFF
TRBJ1-3 | TRBV7-9 | - | - | TGTGCCAGCAGCCGTCTGGCTGGAGCGGCGGGAAACACCATATATTTT | CASSRLAGAAGNTIYF
TRBJ1-5 | TRBV7-3 | - | - | TGTGCCAGCAGCCTAGAGGTCAGCAATCAGCCCCAGCATTTT | CASSLEVSNQPQHF
TRBJ1-3 | TRBV11-3 | - | many | TGTGCCAGCAGCCCCTCCATGGACACCATATATTTT | CASSPSMDTIYF
TRBJ1-2 | TRBV28 | - | many | TGTGCCAGCAGTTTCTTGGGGAGCGGGGATGGCTACACCTTC | CASSFLGSGDGYTF
TRBJ1-5 | TRBV28 | - | many | TGTGCCAGCAGTTACCGCCGGGACAAACGGAATCAGCCCCAGCATTTT | CASSYRRDKRNQPQHF